This TCR beta chain originates from a study of shared clonotypes between healthy human individuals (dated by TCRdb to the early 2020s). For the wider study: The cohort comprised a couple of women and a few men aged 18 to 49 years. To estimate repertoire size and how much clonotype sharing occurs between individuals, the study deeply sequenced the blood TCR repertoires of several healthy adults. For each donor, CD4 naive and CD4 memory were each given three plates, CD8 naive was given two plates, and CD8 memory was given one plate. To increase sequencing depth and limit assay-specific biases, TCR repertoire library preparation and sequencing were carried out by different laboratories using diverse techniques. Each donor's leukapheresis produced roughly between about 0.9 and 9.5 billion PBMCs.

TCR CDR3 regions were amplified from genomic DNA by multiplex PCR using the deep immunoSEQ assay. Genomic DNA extracted from each cell subset was distributed evenly over all wells of several immunoSEQ 96-well plates, and each plate served as one replicate. Each replicate PCR for sorted subsets received about 210 ng genomic DNA, equal to about 30,000 T cell genomes. Purified libraries were quantified with a Qubit 3.0 fluorometer, sized on a Bioanalyzer 2100, and re-quantified with the KAPA Library Quantification kit. Every immunoSEQ 96-well plate was sequenced on a dedicated single-read 150-cycle Illumina NextSeq 550 flow cell. The study's own analysis went as follows. Because the immunoSEQ output included only junctional sequences and no quality scores, the filtering could not be the same as the filtering used for full-length reads. Sequences were annotated with PyIR, a Python wrapper for IgBLAST v1.9, using IMGT germline references to assign V/J genes and CDR3. Reads were removed for weak V/J assignments (E-value above 1e-6), missing CDR3, stop codons, out-of-frame junctions, or ambiguous translated residues. A V3J clonotype was defined by an identical inferred V gene, J gene, and CDR3 amino acid sequence. Percentage overlap between repertoires was computed as shared unique clonotypes divided by the size of the smaller repertoire. Repertoire richness was assessed with RTK rarefaction, the Chao1 estimator, and Recon v2.1 estimates of unobserved clonotypes. For all TCRbeta clonotypes obtained by the gDNA method from a handful of donors, generation probabilities were computed with OLGA. TCRdb mirrors the immuneACCESS table, restricted to in-frame sequences. Some clones are absent from its copies; in checked studies, under half trace to an unresolved V gene, and the reason for the others is unknown. Clone size and V and J calls were adopted from that table, with D and trimming inferred from the DNA. This sample comprises just over 2,000,000 clones, approximately 94% of them detected only once. Of the sample, around 1.1% falls within the top ten clones.

In regard to this clone: The antigen this receptor binds is unknown. It has no much larger one-base neighbor in the sample; base qualities were not kept.

CD8 naive samples were obtained by positive selection for CCR7 among CD45RO-negative cells, yielding a CD45RA+CCR7+ population from which TemRA cells were excluded. Healthy HIV-negative adults with no recently reported acute infections or vaccinations were included as donors. Every donor was a Caucasian adult living in Nashville, Tennessee, USA. Blood was collected by leukapheresis, and PBMCs were isolated by Ficoll-Histopaque density gradient centrifugation and then cryopreserved in liquid nitrogen vapor phase. Analytical flow cytometry was used to check the purity and quantity of every magnetically sorted T cell population. Genomic DNA was isolated from every sorted fraction and measured by UV absorbance on a Nanodrop 2000c. Points the paper makes about the study in general: Clonotypes shared by all four sorted-subset donors showed higher generation probabilities than non-shared clonotypes. Rarefaction of sorted-subset datasets indicated incomplete sequencing despite the large sequencing depth. Across a handful of donors, about 5% of naive CD4, around 3.3% of naive CD8, 2.3% of memory CD4, and under 0.45% of memory CD8 clonotypes were shared. The genetic and exposure-history diversity represented was limited by the small number of donors. Estimated clonotype richness was generally larger for naive than for memory subsets. Pairwise subsampling led to the expectation that sequencing depth would affect the degree of clonotype sharing among donors. Sampling was restricted to blood, and TCR repertoires in tissues likely differ from the TCR repertoires found in blood.

The CDR3 goes from the cysteine to the phenylalanine over 15 residues. The kept DNA is CDR3 alone, 45 bases in frame from the first base. CDR1 and CDR2 are read off the germline V gene (reference sequence) as MNHEY and SMNVEV. Relative to germline, V is 2 bases shorter and J is 4 bases shorter, with 14 bases between their ends. The source is a man younger than 35 in good health. Sequenced material: naive CD8+ T cells sorted from blood. The meaning of the sample's cell subset or site label: CD45RA+CCR7+. The chain is made from TRBV27 and TRBJ1-1; the D gene is perhaps TRBD1, from 6 matching bases. The DNA reads TGTGCCAGCAGTTTAGGGGTAGGGGGTGGCACTGAAGCTTTCTTT. It encodes CASSLGVGGGTEAFF.